This TCR beta chain is drawn from a study of PD-1 blockade in mismatch repair-deficient tumors. PCR or immunohistochemistry showed mismatch repair deficiency in every enrolled patient. This CDR3 comprises 15 residues. Germline CDR1 is LGHNA and CDR2 is YSLEER. V shed 4 bases, J shed 1 base, and the junction held 6 bases outside the gene matches. This table comes from immunoSEQ multiplex PCR, and its TCRdb copy is limited to in-frame clones, with some not included. The sample includes some 84,000 clones, 81% seen only once; the top ten take around 2.6%. The receptor's source is an adult with mismatch repair-deficient cancer. V usage is TRBV4-3 and J usage is TRBJ1-2; TRBD1 aligns across 7 bases. The specimen was peripheral blood, collected 12 weeks after starting pembrolizumab. CDR3 sequence (DNA): TGCGCCAGCAGCCGAGAGACAGGGAATAACTATGGCTACACCTTC. Translated, it gives CASSRETGNNYGYTF.